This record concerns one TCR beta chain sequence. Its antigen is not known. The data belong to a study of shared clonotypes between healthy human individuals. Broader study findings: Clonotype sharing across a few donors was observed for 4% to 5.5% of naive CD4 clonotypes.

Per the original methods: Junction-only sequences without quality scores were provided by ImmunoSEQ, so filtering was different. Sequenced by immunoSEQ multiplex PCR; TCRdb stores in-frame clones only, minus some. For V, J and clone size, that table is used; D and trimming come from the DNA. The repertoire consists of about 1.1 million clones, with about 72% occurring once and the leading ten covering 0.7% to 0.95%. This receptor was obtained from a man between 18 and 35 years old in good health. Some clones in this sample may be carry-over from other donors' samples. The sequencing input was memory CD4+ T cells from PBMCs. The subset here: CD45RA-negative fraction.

CDR3 sequence reads: CASNRRTEAFF. The CDR3 nucleotides read TGTGCCAGCAATCGGAGGACTGAAGCTTTCTTT. J is TRBJ1-1 and V is TRBV2; D is unresolved. Trimming took off 7 bases at V and 5 bases at J, with 8 bases between the two ends. This CDR3 is 11 amino acids long. Germline lookup yields CDR1 SNHLY and CDR2 FYNNEI.